A single T cell receptor (beta chain) is shown here with its context. There is no known antigen for this receptor. Base qualities are missing; no much larger clone stands one base away. This sample stems from a study of Ad26.COV2.S vaccination and SARS-CoV-2 variants (dated by TCRdb to about 2021). Study-wide context: Donors in the vaccine arm were drawn from COV1001, a phase I-IIa trial of Ad26.COV2.S in healthy adults that was multicentre, randomized, double-blind and placebo-controlled. Throughout the experiments and outcome assessment, investigators stayed blinded to trial group allocation. Participants in the trial were split at random into five groups of five each, receiving low-dose or high-dose Ad26.COV2.S once or twice, or else placebo on both occasions. Ad26.COV2.S was given intramuscularly at 5x10^10 or 1x10^11 viral particles, as a single shot or as two shots 56 days apart. The specificity and breadth of SARS-CoV-2-reactive T cell receptors after Ad26.COV2.S vaccination were assessed by TCRbeta repertoire sequencing. A total of around 32 samples were included in the TCR-sequenced set, comprising some 20 Ad26.COV2.S vaccine recipients, 5 placebo recipients and 8 SARS-CoV-2 convalescent individuals.

V is trimmed back by 4 bases and J by 8 bases, and the junction contains 5 bases that no gene match accounts for. CDR3 length: 14 amino acids, cysteine to phenylalanine. Of all the DNA, just the CDR3 is kept, 42 bases in frame from base 1. Looking up the germline V gene yields CDR1 SGHTA and CDR2 FQGNSA. Paper-wide results and their limitations: The authors noted that total T cell responses may have been underestimated by the TCR breadth and depth analyses. Spike-specific TCR breadth was higher in Ad26.COV2.S recipients than in placebo recipients (P = 0.0014). Substantial breadth of spike-specific CD8+ and CD4+ T cell responses was reported after vaccination. Vaccine and placebo recipients had similar non-spike TCR breadth, a finding consistent with the vaccine containing only spike. Comparing responses between vaccine doses or regimens was not something the study was powered to do.

Reading the label with the study, this specimen's treatment or condition is: 19 received Ad26.COV2.S at low or high dose, single or two shots; five or six received placebo; per-sample allocation not given. For vaccine and placebo recipients, repertoires were sequenced using samples collected on day 63 after the first injection. In Cohort 1b, about two dozen adults aged 18-55 years were enrolled at a single site in Boston, USA, between 29 July and 7 August 2020. As a vaccine, Ad26.COV2.S was a replication-incompetent adenovirus type 26 vector that expressed a prefusion-stabilized SARS-CoV-2 spike protein derived from the original Wuhan strain. TCRbeta CDR3 regions were sequenced with the immunoSEQ Assay. After extraction, genomic DNA underwent amplification by bias-controlled multiplex PCR, followed by high-throughput sequencing. From the authors' description of their analysis: To quantify the absolute abundance of every unique TCRbeta CDR3 region, sequences were collapsed and filtered. Usable DNA was measured by amplifying reference genes present in all nucleated cells, and TCRbeta template counts were normalized to that usable DNA to estimate T cell fraction. Repertoire TCRs were annotated as SARS-CoV-2-specific by exact matching of V gene, CDR3 amino acid sequence and J gene to a known reactive TCR set. The reference SARS-CoV-2 TCR set came from MIRA and was filtered for enrichment in COVID-19-positive ImmuneCODE repertoires, removing public or cross-reactive TCRs. Based on the MIRA antigens, annotated TCRs were further analysed at the level of specific ORF or position within ORF. Breadth was defined as annotated unique rearrangements over total unique productive rearrangements; depth was the summed frequency of those rearrangements. Two-sided Wilcoxon rank-sum tests were applied when comparing TCR breadth between groups. TCRdb's version of the immuneACCESS table is confined to in-frame rearrangements and falls short of the full clone set. An unresolved V gene accounts for under half of the shortfall where checked; the remainder is of unknown origin. The V and J calls and the clone size are those of that table, but D and trimming were determined from the DNA. The sample contains roughly 320,000 clones, about nine tenths of them found a single time. The ten largest clones take up 3.4% of the sample.

Recombination joined TRBV7-2 with TRBJ1-4, with 9 bases aligning to TRBD1. Source: peripheral blood, taken in a trial of Ad26.COV2.S vaccine versus placebo. The source of this sequence is a person aged 18-65 years who received the Ad26.COV2.S COVID-19 vaccine or a placebo. The CDR3 region: CASSYRGREEKLFF. The base sequence is TGTGCCAGCAGCTACAGGGGGCGGGAGGAAAAACTGTTTTTT.